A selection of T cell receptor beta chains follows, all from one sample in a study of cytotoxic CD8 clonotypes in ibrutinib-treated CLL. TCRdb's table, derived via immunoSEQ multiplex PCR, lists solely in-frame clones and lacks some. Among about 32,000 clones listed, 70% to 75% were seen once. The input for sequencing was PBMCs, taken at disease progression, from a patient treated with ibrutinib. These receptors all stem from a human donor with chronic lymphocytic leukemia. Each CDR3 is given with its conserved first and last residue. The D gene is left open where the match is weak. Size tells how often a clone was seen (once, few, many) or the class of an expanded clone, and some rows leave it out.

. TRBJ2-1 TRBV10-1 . TGCGCCAGCAGTGAAAGCGGCAATGAGCAGTTCTTC CASSESGNEQFF
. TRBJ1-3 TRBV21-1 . TGTGCCAGCACCCAAAGGGTAGCAGGAAAAGGGAACACCATATATTTT CASTQRVAGKGNTIYF
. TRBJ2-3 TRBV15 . TGTGCCACCAGCGGGGAGGTGGGGGGCCCCACAGATACGCAGTATTTT CATSGEVGGPTDTQYF
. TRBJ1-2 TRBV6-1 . TGTGCCAGCAGTGAAGCAGGGGGCTATGGCTACACCTTC CASSEAGGYGYTF
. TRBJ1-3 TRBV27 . TGTGCCAGCAGTTTAGGCTGGGCGTCGCGGGACACCATATATTTT CASSLGWASRDTIYF
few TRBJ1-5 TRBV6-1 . TGTGCCAGCAATGCTCAGGGGAGCAATCAGCCCCAGCATTTT CASNAQGSNQPQHF
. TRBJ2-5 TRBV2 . TGTGCCAGCGGACCGGACTTTAAAGAGACCCAGTACTTC CASGPDFKETQYF
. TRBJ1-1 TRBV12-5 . TGTGCTAGTGGTCCCGGGGTTTCAGAAGCTTTCTTT CASGPGVSEAFF
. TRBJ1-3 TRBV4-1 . TGCGCCAGCAGCCAAGTTGTGGGGTTCTCTGGAAACACCATATATTTT CASSQVVGFSGNTIYF
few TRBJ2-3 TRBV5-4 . TGTGCCAGCAGCTTGGCCCCCACAGATACGCAGTATTTT CASSLAPTDTQYF
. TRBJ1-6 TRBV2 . TGTGCCAGCAGTAATGGAGACAGATATAATTCACCCCTCCACTTT CASSNGDRYNSPLHF
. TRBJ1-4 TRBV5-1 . TGCGCCAGCAGCTTGGACAGGGCCACTAATGAAAAACTGTTTTTT CASSLDRATNEKLFF
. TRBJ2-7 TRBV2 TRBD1 TGTGCCAGCAGCAAGGTGCACAGGGGGAGCTCCTACGAGCAGTACTTC CASSKVHRGSSYEQYF
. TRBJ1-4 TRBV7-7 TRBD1 TGTGCTAGCAGCGAACTAGGGGGCCCGAATGAAAAACTGTTTTTT CASSELGGPNEKLFF
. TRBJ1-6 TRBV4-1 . TGCGCCAGCAGCCAAGATCAGGGGTCCGAGGGTTCACCCCTCCACTTT CASSQDQGSEGSPLHF
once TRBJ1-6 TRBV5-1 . TGCGCCAGCAGCGTCACGGACAGCGGTTTAAATTCACCCCTCCACTTT CASSVTDSGLNSPLHF
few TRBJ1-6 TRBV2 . TGTGCCAGCAGTGAAAGACCGCTTAATTCACCCCTCCACTTT CASSERPLNSPLHF
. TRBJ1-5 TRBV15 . TGTGCCACCGGCACTACCAATCCGGAATGGCCCCAGCATTTT CATGTTNPEWPQHF
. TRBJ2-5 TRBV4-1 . TGCGCCAGCAGCCAACGATCGTACAAGACCCAGTACTTC CASSQRSYKTQYF
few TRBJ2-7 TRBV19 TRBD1 TGTGCCAGTAGTGCCCAAGGTGGACAGGGGTTGGGGCAGTACTTC CASSAQGGQGLGQYF
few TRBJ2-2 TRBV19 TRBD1 TGTGCCAGTAGTTATAGACAGGGGGCTCACGGGGAGCTGTTTTTT CASSYRQGAHGELFF
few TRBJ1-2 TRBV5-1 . TGCGCCAGCAGCTTGGTTCAGGGTGGGTATGGCTACACCTTC CASSLVQGGYGYTF
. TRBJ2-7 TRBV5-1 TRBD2 TGCGCCAGCAGCCAACGTCCGGGGGGGCCAAGCAACGAGCAGTACTTC CASSQRPGGPSNEQYF
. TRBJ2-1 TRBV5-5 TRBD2 TGTGCCAGCAGCACCGGGACTAGCGGGCAAAATGAGCAGTTCTTC CASSTGTSGQNEQFF
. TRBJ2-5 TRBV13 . TGTGCCAGCAGCGTGGCGCAAGAGACCCAGTACTTC CASSVAQETQYF
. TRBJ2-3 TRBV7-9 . TGTGCCAGCAGCTTAGGGGCATTTGGGACAGATACGCAGTATTTT CASSLGAFGTDTQYF
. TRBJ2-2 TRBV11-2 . TGTGCCAGCAGCGCCAGGACAGTAAACACCGGGGAGCTGTTTTTT CASSARTVNTGELFF
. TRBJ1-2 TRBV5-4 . TGTGCCAGCAGCCCTCCGGTACCGGGCTATGGCTACACCTTC CASSPPVPGYGYTF
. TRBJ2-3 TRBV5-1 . TGCGCCAGCAGCCCCTCGGTAGGTTTTGCAGATACGCAGTATTTT CASSPSVGFADTQYF
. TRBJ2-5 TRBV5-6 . TGTGCCAGCAGCCCGGTGGGGGGCGGCCAAGAGACCCAGTACTTC CASSPVGGGQETQYF